This T cell receptor beta chain was obtained from a study of T cells in Graves' hyperthyroidism and ophthalmopathy. The CDR3 has 15 amino acids. The junction had 11 bases not matched to a gene; V was cut back by 3 bases and J by 6 bases. The germline CDR1 and CDR2 sequences are SEHNR and FQNEAQ (reference sequence). From RNA transcripts, TCR beta CDR3 regions were amplified. The TCR CDR3 was amplified in a first-round RT-PCR using the HTBI primer set. TCRdb redid the calling of the multiplex PCR reads with MiXCR, one entry per CDR3 protein. The sample lists 75,000 to 100,000 distinct CDR3 sequences; about 51% were seen once.

The sample consisted of blood. This clonotype was sampled from a woman in her thirties or forties with Graves' hyperthyroidism. This rearrangement joins TRBV7-9 to TRBJ2-7, with TRBD1 matching over 7 bases. This CDR3 reads CASSLGTTGMGEQYF. Written as DNA, the CDR3 is TGTGCCAGCAGCTTGGGAACGACAGGGATGGGCGAGCAGTACTTC.